These T cell receptor beta chains were read from a single sample in a study of cytomegalovirus exposure and HLA in healthy donors. Repertoires were generated with immunoSEQ multiplex PCR, while TCRdb's copy carries only in-frame clones and drops some. This sample has about 140,000 clones, with approximately 80% found just once. Sample: PBMCs. The receptors stem from a woman younger than 30 in good health and CMV-seropositive. CDR3s include the opening cysteine and the closing phenylalanine or tryptophan. Each record gives: D gene, clone size, V gene, J gene, CDR3 DNA, CDR3 protein. A D gene is named only where the DNA matches it firmly. Size tells how often a clone was seen (once, few, many) or the class of an expanded clone, and some rows leave it out.

>NA|NA|TRBV9|TRBJ2-7
TGTGCCAGCAGCGTAGTTAGGTCGATTCAGCGGCGATGGGGGCAGCCCCACGAGCAGTACTTC
CASSVVRSIQRRWGQPHEQYF
>TRBD1|NA|TRBV27|TRBJ2-4
TGTGCCAGCAGTTTAAGGGCGGGACAGGGGAGAAACATTCAGTACTTC
CASSLRAGQGRNIQYF
>TRBD1|NA|TRBV2|TRBJ1-2
TGTGCCAGCACGAGACAGGGAAACTATGGCTACACCTTC
CASTRQGNYGYTF
>NA|NA|TRBV19|TRBJ1-2
TGTGCCAGTAGTATGGTGGCAGGGTTGGGCTATGGCTACACCTTC
CASSMVAGLGYGYTF
>TRBD1|NA|TRBV4-2|TRBJ1-1
TGTGCCAGCAGCCAAGCCGGGACAGGGTTGACTGAAGCTTTCTTT
CASSQAGTGLTEAFF
>TRBD2|NA|TRBV10-1|TRBJ2-1
TGCGCCAGCAGTGAGGCGGGACTAACTGGCTACAATGAGCAGTTCTTC
CASSEAGLTGYNEQFF
>TRBD1|NA|TRBV30|TRBJ1-6
TGTGCCCTGAGGAGCCGGGACAGGGGCGCCTCGGGGGCCCTCCACTTT
CALRSRDRGASGALHF
>TRBD1|NA|TRBV6-6|TRBJ2-7
TGTGCCCTTGGGGGGGACAGGGTCGGCGAGCAGTACTTC
CALGGDRVGEQYF
>NA|few|TRBV2|TRBJ1-2
TGTGCCAGCAGAGAGGGGGACTACACCTTC
CASREGDYTF
>TRBD1|NA|TRBV5-1|TRBJ2-3
TGCGCCAGCGGACAGGGAAGTTTTCCAGATACGCAGTATTTT
CASGQGSFPDTQYF
>NA|NA|TRBV28|TRBJ2-7
TGTGCCAGCAGTTTGCGCGTGGGCCGGGGGTACGAGCAGTACTTC
CASSLRVGRGYEQYF
>NA|once|TRBV9|TRBJ2-5
TGTGCCAGCAGCCCCCAAGCGGCGGAGACCCAGTACTTC
CASSPQAAETQYF
>TRBD1|NA|TRBV5-1|TRBJ1-3
TGCGCCAGCAGCGGGGGACAGGGGGCTGGAAACACCATATATTTT
CASSGGQGAGNTIYF
>TRBD1|NA|TRBV7-9|TRBJ1-6
TGTGCCAGCAGCCTACAGGGGCCCAGGGATTCACCCCTCCACTTT
CASSLQGPRDSPLHF
>TRBD1|NA|TRBV28|TRBJ1-1
TGTGCCAGCAGTTTGGACAGGGTAGTGGTTGGAGCTTTCTTT
CASSLDRVVVGAFF
>NA|NA|TRBV19|TRBJ2-7
TGTGCCTCTAGTGAGGGGGCCTACGAGCAGTACTTC
CASSEGAYEQYF
>NA|NA|TRBV19|TRBJ1-5
TGTGCCAGTAGCCGAGCCGACAGTTACAATCAGCCCCAGCATTTT
CASSRADSYNQPQHF
>NA|NA|TRBV2|TRBJ2-1
TGTGCCAGCACCCCCGGGAGCCTCAATGAGCAGTTCTTC
CASTPGSLNEQFF
>NA|NA|TRBV7-7|TRBJ1-3
TGTGCCAGCAGCCTAGGGGCCCCCTCTGGAAACACCATATATTTT
CASSLGAPSGNTIYF
>TRBD2|NA|TRBV9|TRBJ2-3
TGTGCCAGCAGCGGGGGACTAGTGGGCACAGATACGCAGTATTTT
CASSGGLVGTDTQYF
>TRBD1|NA|TRBV6-6|TRBJ1-1
TGTGCCAGCACCTTACGGGGACAGCATGAAGCTTTCTTT
CASTLRGQHEAFF
>TRBD1|NA|TRBV6-1|TRBJ2-5
TGTGCCAGCAGTGATAACAGGGGTCGCGAGACCCAGTACTTC
CASSDNRGRETQYF